This is a list of T cell receptor beta chains from one sample in a study of T cells in localized non-small cell lung cancer. Assay: immunoSEQ multiplex PCR; the TCRdb copy retains only in-frame clones and omits some. The data contain almost 65,000 clones, 75% to 90% of them singletons. The sample in question was peripheral blood, obtained before any cancer treatment. The receptor source for this set is a woman aged 35-70 years with stage I lung adenocarcinoma. Both conserved end residues are part of each CDR3. D genes are given only for firm matches. A clone size is listed for some rows: how often the clone was seen (once, few, many), or a class if it is expanded.

DNA	CDR3	size	D	J	length	V
TGTGCCAGCAGTAGGGACGGGACAGGGGGGGACTATAGCAATCAGCCCCAGCATTTT	CASSRDGTGGDYSNQPQHF	once	TRBD1	TRBJ1-5	19	TRBV2
TGCGCCAGCAGCCGTAGTACTTTCGAAGAAAAACTGTTTTTT	CASSRSTFEEKLFF	NA	NA	TRBJ1-4	14	TRBV5-1
TGCGCCAGCAGCCCAAGAGCGGGAGGAGCCTACGAGCAGTACTTC	CASSPRAGGAYEQYF	NA	TRBD2	TRBJ2-7	15	TRBV4-3
TGTGCCAGTAGTATAGCCAGCAGGCCGAACACTGAAGCTTTCTTT	CASSIASRPNTEAFF	once	NA	TRBJ1-1	15	TRBV19
TGTGCCAGCAGCTCCGACCGGGACTATTATGGCTACACCTTC	CASSSDRDYYGYTF	NA	NA	TRBJ1-2	14	TRBV11-1
TGCGCCAGCAGCCCGGACAACCACAGGGAAGAACATTTT	CASSPDNHREEHF	NA	NA	TRBJ1-5	13	TRBV5-1
TGTGCCTCCCTGCCGGGGCTAGCGGGAGGAGGGGAGACCCAGTACTTC	CASLPGLAGGGETQYF	NA	TRBD2	TRBJ2-5	16	TRBV30
TGTGCCAGTAGGAAAGAAAACAGGGGATTTGCATGGAGTCAGCCCCAGCATTTT	CASRKENRGFAWSQPQHF	NA	TRBD1	TRBJ1-5	18	TRBV19
TGTGCCATCAGTCCTTCTAGAGGCTACGAGCAGTACTTC	CAISPSRGYEQYF	NA	NA	TRBJ2-7	13	TRBV10-3
TGTGCCAGCAGTGAAGCGGTCGGTTCGACGGGGGCGACTGAAGCTTTCTTT	CASSEAVGSTGATEAFF	NA	NA	TRBJ1-1	17	TRBV6-1
TGTGCCAGCAGCCTCACAGGTAATTCGAACACTGAAGCTTTCTTT	CASSLTGNSNTEAFF	NA	NA	TRBJ1-1	15	TRBV7-6
TGTGCCAGCAGCTTAGTTAGCGGGGGCGTTAACACCGGGGAGCTGTTTTTT	CASSLVSGGVNTGELFF	NA	TRBD2	TRBJ2-2	17	TRBV7-2
TGTGCCAGCAGCTTAGGACAGGGTCACGAAAAACTGTTTTTT	CASSLGQGHEKLFF	NA	TRBD1	TRBJ1-4	14	TRBV7-2
TGTGCCACCAGCAGAGGCTTAACAATCGGGCCGAATGAGCAGTTCTTC	CATSRGLTIGPNEQFF	NA	NA	TRBJ2-1	16	TRBV15
TGTGCCAGTAGTATAGACCGGCTGGGAGGCTACACCTTC	CASSIDRLGGYTF	NA	NA	TRBJ1-2	13	TRBV19
TGTGCCAGCAGTCCTCGAGGGACAGGGGGGACCGGGGAGCTGTTTTTT	CASSPRGTGGTGELFF	NA	TRBD1	TRBJ2-2	16	TRBV27